Presented here are 24 T cell receptor beta chains from one specimen sequenced in a study of T-cell reconstitution after alpha-beta-depleted transplantation in children. Unique molecular identifiers were incorporated when the TCRbeta library was constructed. TCRdb re-analysed the PCR reads in MiXCR, keeping a single row per CDR3 protein. Found here are under 140,000 distinct CDR3 sequences, about 9.3% of them singletons; the top ten hold around 8.5%. Here the sequenced sample was PBMCs from the stem cell graft donor, taken from the stem cell graft. These receptors all stem from a human donor who donated a stem cell graft to a child with acute lymphoblastic leukemia.

This clonotype was seen repeatedly, ten times or more. This chain uses TRBV7-3 with TRBJ2-7; 7 bases match TRBD1. CDR1 and CDR2 (germline): SGHTA, FQGTGA. V shed 5 bases, J shed 4 bases, and the junction held 8 bases outside the gene matches. The CDR3 loop spans 14 amino acids. Here the CDR3 DNA reads TGTGCCAGCAGCCCAGGGGGACAGACATACGAGCAGTACTTC. It encodes CASSPGGQTYEQYF.

This chain's CDR3 is CASSPYMRGSPGNTIYF. The CDR3 bases are TGTGCCAGCAGCCCCTATATGCGGGGGAGCCCTGGAAACACCATATATTTT. The rearrangement joins TRBV14 to TRBJ1-3; D might be TRBD1 (5 bases). V was clipped by 4 bases and J by 2 bases, with 18 bases between them. In germline, CDR1 is SGHDN, CDR2 FVKESK. The CDR3 is 17 residues long. The variable domain in full, with the rest retrieved from reference TRBV14 and TRBJ1-3, is EAGVTQFPSHSVIEKGQTVTLRCDPISGHDNLYWYRRVMGKEIKFLLHFVKESKQDESGMPNNRFLAERTGGTYSTLKVQPAELEDSGVYFCASSPYMRGSPGNTIYFGEGSWLTVV.

This clonotype occurred many times. This chain uses TRBV20-1 with TRBJ1-1; no clear D. V shed 1 base and J shed 1 base, with 13 bases lying between them. This CDR3 contains 15 residues. Germline CDR1 DFQATT, CDR2 SNEGSKA (reference sequence). CDR3 bases: TGCAGTGCTAGAGTGTGGCGCGATCGGAACACTGAAGCTTTCTTT. Translating gives CSARVWRDRNTEAFF.

Regarding this clonotype: A much larger clone lies a single base off, so this may be a read error. The CDR3 sequence is CASSPLVGAAKNIQYF. The CDR3 DNA is TGTGCCAGCAGCCCCCTCGTGGGGGCCGCCAAAAACATTCAGTACTTC. The chain is built from TRBV7-2 and TRBJ2-4; D possibly corresponds to TRBD1 (6 bases). The CDR3 is 16 amino acids. Per germline, CDR1 SGHTA and CDR2 FQGNSA. The ends were cut back, 5 bases at V and 1 base at J, with 15 bases in the middle.

This clonotype was picked up many times. The chain couples TRBV7-2 to TRBJ2-4; weak D call: TRBD1 (6 bases). The germline V and J ends were trimmed by 2 bases and 5 bases, with 16 bases remaining between them. Germline CDR1 reads SGHTA; CDR2 reads FQGNSA. The length of the CDR3 is 16 residues. In DNA, the CDR3 is TGTGCCAGCAGCTTAAGGTCCGGCAGGGGCGAAAACATTCAGTACTTC. Amino acid sequence: CASSLRSGRGENIQYF.

This clonotype was seen repeatedly, ten times or more. The chain joins TRBV7-8 to TRBJ1-1; no firm D call. This CDR3 has 15 amino acids. Trimming removed 4 bases from V and 2 bases from J, with 14 bases in between. Germline-derived CDR1 and CDR2 are SGHVS and FQNEAQ. In DNA form, the CDR3 reads TGTGCCAGCAGCTCAACAGCGAACCTTAACACTGAAGCTTTCTTT. It specifies CASSSTANLNTEAFF.

This clonotype has at least ten counts. The rearrangement uses TRBV5-1 and TRBJ2-2; 7 bases map to TRBD1. Germline CDR1 reads SGHRS; CDR2 reads YFSETQ. This CDR3 spans 16 amino acids. Trimming cost V 2 bases and J 4 bases; bases outside gene matches: 8. The CDR3 nucleotides are TGCGCCAGCAGCTTAAACAGGGGAATGGGCACCGGGGAGCTGTTTTTT. Encoded protein: CASSLNRGMGTGELFF.

Ten or more counts support this clonotype. This CDR3 is CASSGQDGQFF. In nucleotides, the CDR3 is TGCGCCAGCAGCGGGCAGGATGGACAGTTCTTC. The chain links TRBV5-1 to TRBJ2-1; D is unclear. The germline V gene encodes CDR1 SGHRS and CDR2 YFSETQ. This CDR3 is 11 amino acids long. Trimming cost V 4 bases and J 13 bases, with 12 bases left between them. Variable domain in full (rest from reference TRBV5-1 and TRBJ2-1): KAGVTQTPRYLIKTRGQQVTLSCSPISGHRSVSWYQQTPGQGLQFLFEYFSETQRNKGNFPGRFSGRQFSNSRSEMNVSTLELGDSALYLCASSGQDGQFFGPGTRLTVL.

This clonotype was seen repeatedly, ten times or more. The chain recombines TRBV20-1 with TRBJ2-3, with 7 bases identical to TRBD2. The V gene end was trimmed by 0 bases and the J gene end by 2 bases; junction bases not matched to a gene: 5. Germline values: CDR1 DFQATT, CDR2 SNEGSKA (reference sequence). This CDR3 contains 15 residues. The DNA for the CDR3 is TGCAGTGCTAGAGATTGGCGGGGGTCCACAGATACGCAGTATTTT. This translates into CSARDWRGSTDTQYF.

The table lists this clonotype with many counts. This chain connects TRBV10-3 to TRBJ1-4; D gene unclear. The germline CDR1 and CDR2 sequences are ENHRY and SYGVKD. The V end was cut by 3 bases, the J end by 12 bases, with 20 bases between. CDR3 size: 15 residues. The CDR3 region has the DNA TGTGCCATCAGTGAAGACGGAGGGATCGCCTCCCAACTGTTTTTT. Its protein is CAISEDGGIASQLFF.

To note about this clonotype: This may stem from a read error, because a much larger clone lies one nucleotide away. V and J are TRBV11-2 and TRBJ1-1, with D hard to call. This CDR3 is built from 14 residues. CDR1 and CDR2 from the germline V gene are SGHAT and FQNNGV. Trimming removed 1 base at V and 6 bases at J, with 12 bases between. DNA for the CDR3: TGTGCCAGCAGCTTAGGGGTTGCAGGCTCTGAAGCTTTCTTT. This sequence encodes CASSLGVAGSEAFF.

At least ten counts were recorded for this clonotype. The chain has TRBV24-1 and TRBJ1-6, with unresolved D. V shed 5 bases and J shed 7 bases, with 11 bases lying between them. The germline V gene has CDR1 KGHDR and CDR2 SFDVKD. The CDR3 covers 14 residues. In DNA form, the CDR3 reads TGTGCCACCAGTGGCCAGGCGCTCAATTCACCCCTCCACTTT. This codes for CATSGQALNSPLHF.

At least ten counts were recorded for this clonotype. The chain uses TRBV18 and TRBJ2-2; D remains ambiguous. The CDR3 has 15 amino acids. With 2 bases removed from V and 3 bases from J, the gap between germline ends came to 10 bases. The germline V gene has CDR1 KGHSH and CDR2 LQKENI. This CDR3 reads CASSPRKGDTGELFF. In nucleotides, the CDR3 is TGTGCCAGCTCACCAAGGAAAGGCGACACCGGGGAGCTGTTTTTT.

J is TRBJ2-3 and V is TRBV6-2 or TRBV6-3; a weak D match, TRBD1 (6 bases). CDR1 and CDR2 from the germline V gene are MNHEY and SVGEGT. This CDR3 is 14 amino acids long. The V and J ends lost 3 bases and 6 bases respectively, with 13 bases between them. Written as DNA, the CDR3 is TGTGCCAGCAGTTATTCCAGGGGTTTGGATACGCAGTATTTT. Its translation: CASSYSRGLDTQYF.

This clonotype was detected only a few times. The genes are TRBV20-1 and TRBJ1-5, with no clear D. V was trimmed by 4 bases and J by 3 bases, leaving 7 bases between them. This CDR3 comprises 12 residues. Germline V gene data show CDR1 as DFQATT and CDR2 as SNEGSKA (reference sequence). CDR3 in DNA: TGCAGTGCTAAAGGACCCAATCAGCCCCAGCATTTT. This gives the protein CSAKGPNQPQHF.

This clonotype was seen at least ten times. The chain links TRBV15 to TRBJ2-7; no firm D call. Deletions cut 1 base from V and 1 base from J, with 11 bases between. Germline lookup yields CDR1 LNHNV and CDR2 YYDKDF (reference sequence). The CDR3 extends over 15 amino acids. CDR3 loop: CATSRVGQASYEQYF. The DNA of the CDR3 is TGTGCCACCAGCAGAGTTGGTCAGGCTTCCTACGAGCAGTACTTC.

This clonotype was picked up many times. The genes are TRBV21-1 and TRBJ2-3; the table assigns TRBD1, which was not confirmed against the DNA. TRBV21-1 is reported as a pseudogene. CDR3 length equals 14 residues. CDR3 protein: CASSPDRDADTQYF. As DNA, the CDR3 is TGTGCCAGCAGCCCGGACAGGGACGCAGATACGCAGTATTTT.

This clonotype was seen many times. The chain uses TRBV14 and TRBJ2-3, with D possibly matching TRBD2 (5 bases). Germline-derived CDR1 and CDR2 are SGHDN and FVKESK. CDR3 length equals 16 residues. V lost 5 bases and J lost 2, with 17 bases in between. The CDR3 sequence: CASSSMGEGYTDTQYF. CDR3 bases: TGTGCCAGCAGCTCAATGGGAGAGGGATACACAGATACGCAGTATTTT.

This clonotype was detected ten times or more. The genes are TRBV12-3 or TRBV12-4 and TRBJ2-3; D gene unclear. The CDR3 runs 15 residues. V was cut by 6 bases and J by 5 bases, with 18 bases left in between. The CDR3 nucleotides are TGTGCCAGCAGCCCTAGTGGCCCTCTAATAGATACGCAGTATTTT. Its protein is CASSPSGPLIDTQYF.

This clonotype was recorded at least ten times. The rearrangement links TRBV27 to TRBJ2-3; tentatively, D is TRBD1 (6 bases). V gave up 4 bases and J gave up 4 bases, with 15 bases separating them. The germline gives CDR1 MNHEY, CDR2 SMNVEV (reference sequence). The CDR3 covers 15 residues. For the CDR3, the DNA is TGTGCCAGCAGTTCCGGCAGGGGTTGGGCAGATACGCAGTATTTT. This sequence encodes CASSSGRGWADTQYF.

This clonotype has a count of ten or more. The chain joins TRBV9 to TRBJ2-4; D is unclear. V lost 1 base and J lost 0, with 11 bases in between. Germline CDR1 SGDLS, CDR2 YYNGEE. The CDR3 sequence is 16 residues long. The CDR3 DNA reads as TGTGCCAGCAGCGTATCAACGGATCTAGCCAAAAACATTCAGTACTTC. Residues: CASSVSTDLAKNIQYF.

In this sample, this clonotype turned up many times. The V and J genes are TRBV7-9 and TRBJ2-7, with D tentatively TRBD2 (5 bases). The CDR3 runs to 12 residues. Germline CDR1 is SEHNR and CDR2 is FQNEAQ (reference sequence). Trimming took off 3 bases at V and 6 bases at J, with 9 bases between the two ends. The CDR3: CASSFAGGEQYF. The CDR3 nucleotides are TGTGCCAGCAGCTTTGCTGGAGGCGAGCAGTACTTC.

The rearrangement joins TRBV7-2 to TRBJ2-1; TRBD1 might be the D (6 bases). Germline CDR1 and CDR2: SGHTA and FQGNSA. The CDR3 length is 14 residues. V gave up 1 base and J gave up 4 bases, with 8 bases separating them. The CDR3 DNA reads TGTGCCAGCAGCTTAGACGGACAGTACAATGAGCAGTTCTTC. It is translated as CASSLDGQYNEQFF.

The sample holds many counts of this clonotype. This chain links TRBV6-2 or TRBV6-3 with TRBJ2-1, with TRBD2 matching over 9 bases. Germline V gene sequence: CDR1 MNHEY, CDR2 SVGEGT. The CDR3 sequence is 14 residues long. With 5 bases clipped from V and 13 bases from J, the junction kept 12 bases outside the gene matches. The CDR3 spells CASSPQRGVENQFF. The DNA of the CDR3 is TGTGCCAGCAGTCCACAGCGGGGGGTCGAAAATCAGTTCTTC.